This T cell receptor beta chain came from a study of blood T cell repertoires in COVID-19. Profiled with immunoSEQ multiplex PCR; TCRdb holds only in-frame clones, not every one. The sample lists about 370,000 clones; 80% to 90% were seen once. The germline gives CDR1 MNHEY, CDR2 SMNVEV (reference sequence). Unmatched junction bases numbered 8, after V lost 6 bases and J lost 5 bases. The CDR3 is made up of 14 amino acids. The receptor was derived from a man younger than 30 who had recovered from COVID-19. The chain combines TRBV27 with TRBJ1-1, with TRBD1 identical over 8 bases. Material: PBMCs or T cells enriched from blood (not recorded which). CDR3 bases: TGTGCCAGCAGGCCTCAGGGGGCTAGGACTGAAGCTTTCTTT. This gives the protein CASRPQGARTEAFF.